Only a few counts were recorded for the clone carrying this T cell receptor beta chain. Antigen specificity is unknown. This record belongs to a study of regulatory T cells in long-lasting Graves disease. The time point is: newly diagnosed GD, antithyroid drugs for less than 3 months. Scientists built the TCR library using RNA that was extracted from PBMCs. An endocrinology unit in Xi'an, China, supplied the patients. Study observations and caveats: Only a small sample size was used, which may have cut accuracy.

Investigators prepared the TCR beta libraries by applying iRepertoire HTBI primers and Arm-PCR of CDR3 regions. One entry per CDR3 protein results from TCRdb running MiXCR on the multiplex PCR reads. The profile shows about 520,000 distinct CDR3 sequences, around 13% of them singletons. The same sample was also used in a study of T cells in Graves' hyperthyroidism and ophthalmopathy. Per that study: In making diagnoses, clinical symptoms, serum thyroxine and TRAb, thyroid ultrasound and orbital computed tomography were all used.

Sequences were derived from peripheral blood mononuclear cells (PBMCs), sampled at new diagnosis, from a patient treated with antithyroid drugs. The receptor's source is a woman in her 30s with Graves disease.

The CDR3 bases are TGTGCCACCAGTACCGGGACAGGGGGCAGGACCGGGGAGCTGTTTTTT. It codes for CATSTGTGGRTGELFF. The chain recombines TRBV24-1 with TRBJ2-2, with 12 bases aligning to TRBD1. The CDR3 length is 16 residues. V lost 6 bases, J lost 5 bases, and 6 bases stayed unmatched. Germline assignment: CDR1 KGHDR and CDR2 SFDVKD.